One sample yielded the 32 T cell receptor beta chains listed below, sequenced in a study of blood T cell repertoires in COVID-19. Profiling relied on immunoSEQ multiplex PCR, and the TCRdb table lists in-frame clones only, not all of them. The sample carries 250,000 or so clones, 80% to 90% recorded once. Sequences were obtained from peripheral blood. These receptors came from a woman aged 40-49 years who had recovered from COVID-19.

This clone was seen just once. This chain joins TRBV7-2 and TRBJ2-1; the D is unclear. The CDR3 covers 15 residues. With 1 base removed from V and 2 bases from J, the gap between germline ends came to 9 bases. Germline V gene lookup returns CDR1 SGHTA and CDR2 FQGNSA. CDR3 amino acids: CASSLGPVTYNEQFF. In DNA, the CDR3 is TGTGCCAGCAGCTTAGGTCCGGTAACCTACAATGAGCAGTTCTTC.

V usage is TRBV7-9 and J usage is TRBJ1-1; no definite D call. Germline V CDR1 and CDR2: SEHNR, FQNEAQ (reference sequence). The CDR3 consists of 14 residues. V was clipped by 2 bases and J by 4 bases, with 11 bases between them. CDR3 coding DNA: TGTGCCAGCAGCTTACAGGTCGAGGGCACTGAAGCTTTCTTT. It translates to CASSLQVEGTEAFF.

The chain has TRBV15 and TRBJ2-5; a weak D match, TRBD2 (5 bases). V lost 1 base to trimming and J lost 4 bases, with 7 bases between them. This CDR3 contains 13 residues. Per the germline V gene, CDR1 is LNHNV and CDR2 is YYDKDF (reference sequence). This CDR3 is CATSRGRGETQYF. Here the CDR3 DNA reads TGTGCCACCAGCAGAGGCCGGGGAGAGACCCAGTACTTC.

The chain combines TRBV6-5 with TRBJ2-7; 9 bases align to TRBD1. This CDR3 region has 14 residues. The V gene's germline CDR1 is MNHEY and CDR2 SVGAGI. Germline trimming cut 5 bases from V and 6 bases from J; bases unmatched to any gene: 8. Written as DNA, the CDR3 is TGTGCCAGCAGTCCCGGGACAGGGCGAGGCGAGCAGTACTTC. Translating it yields CASSPGTGRGEQYF.

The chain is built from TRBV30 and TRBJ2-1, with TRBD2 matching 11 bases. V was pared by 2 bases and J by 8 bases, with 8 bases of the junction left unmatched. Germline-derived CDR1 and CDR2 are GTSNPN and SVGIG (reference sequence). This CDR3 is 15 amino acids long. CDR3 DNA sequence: TGTGCCTGGAGTAGGACTAGCGGGTTTCCCCATGAGCAGTTCTTC. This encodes CAWSRTSGFPHEQFF.

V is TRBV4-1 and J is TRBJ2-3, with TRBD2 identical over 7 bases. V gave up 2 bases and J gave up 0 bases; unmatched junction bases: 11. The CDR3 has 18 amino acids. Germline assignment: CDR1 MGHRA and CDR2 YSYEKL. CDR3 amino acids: CASSQILASGSSTDTQYF. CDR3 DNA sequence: TGCGCCAGCAGCCAAATCCTGGCTAGCGGTTCTAGCACAGATACGCAGTATTTT.

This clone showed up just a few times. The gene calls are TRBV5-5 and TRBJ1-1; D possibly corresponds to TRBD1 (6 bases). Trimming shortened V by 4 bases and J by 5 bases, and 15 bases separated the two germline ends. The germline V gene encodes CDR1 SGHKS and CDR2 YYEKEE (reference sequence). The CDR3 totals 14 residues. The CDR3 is CASSRRGEATEAFF. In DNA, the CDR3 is TGTGCCAGCAGCCGCAGGGGTGAGGCAACTGAAGCTTTCTTT.

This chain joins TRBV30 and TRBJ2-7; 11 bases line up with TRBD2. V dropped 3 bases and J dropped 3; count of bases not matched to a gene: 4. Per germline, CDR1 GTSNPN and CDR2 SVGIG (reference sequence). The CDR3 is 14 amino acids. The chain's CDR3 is CAWRIAGGNYEQYF. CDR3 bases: TGTGCCTGGAGGATAGCGGGGGGGAACTACGAGCAGTACTTC. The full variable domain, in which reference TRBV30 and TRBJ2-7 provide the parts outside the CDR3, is SQTIHQWPATLVQPVGSPLSLECTVEGTSNPNLYWYRQAAGRGLQLLFYSVGIGQISSEVPQNLSASRPQDRQFILSSKKLLLSDSGFYLCAWRIAGGNYEQYFGPGTRLTVT.

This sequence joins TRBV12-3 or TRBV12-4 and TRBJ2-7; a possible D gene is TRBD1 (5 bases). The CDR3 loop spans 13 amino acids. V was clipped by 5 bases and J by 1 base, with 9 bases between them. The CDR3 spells CASSRGESYEQYF. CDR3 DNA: TGTGCCAGCAGTAGGGGTGAATCCTACGAGCAGTACTTC.

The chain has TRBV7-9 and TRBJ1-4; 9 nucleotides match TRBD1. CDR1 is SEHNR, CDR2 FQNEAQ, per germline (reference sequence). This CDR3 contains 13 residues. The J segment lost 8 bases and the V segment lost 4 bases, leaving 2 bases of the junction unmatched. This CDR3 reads CASSSGQGEKLFF. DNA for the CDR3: TGTGCCAGCAGCTCCGGACAGGGGGAAAAACTGTTTTTT. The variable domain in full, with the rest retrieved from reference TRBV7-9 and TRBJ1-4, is DTGVSQNPRHKITKRGQNVTFRCDPISEHNRLYWYRQTLGQGPEFLTYFQNEAQLEKSRLLSDRFSAERPKGSFSTLEIQRTEQGDSAMYLCASSSGQGEKLFFGSGTQLSVL.

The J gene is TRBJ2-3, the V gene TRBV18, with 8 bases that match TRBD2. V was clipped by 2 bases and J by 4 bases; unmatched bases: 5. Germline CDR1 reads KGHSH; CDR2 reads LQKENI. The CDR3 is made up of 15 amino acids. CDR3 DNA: TGTGCCAGCTCACCAGCGACTAGCGATGCAGATACGCAGTATTTT. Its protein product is CASSPATSDADTQYF.

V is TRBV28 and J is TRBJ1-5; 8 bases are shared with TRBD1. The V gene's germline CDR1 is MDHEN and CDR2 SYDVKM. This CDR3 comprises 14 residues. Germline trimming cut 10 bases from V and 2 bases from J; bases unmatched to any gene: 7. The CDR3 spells CATMTGVGNQPQHF. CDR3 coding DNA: TGTGCCACCATGACAGGGGTTGGCAATCAGCCCCAGCATTTT.

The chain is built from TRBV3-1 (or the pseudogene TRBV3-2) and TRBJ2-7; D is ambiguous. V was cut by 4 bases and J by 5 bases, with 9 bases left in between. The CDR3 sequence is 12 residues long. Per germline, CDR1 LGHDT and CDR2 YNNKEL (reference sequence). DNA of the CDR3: TGTGCCAGCAGCCCCCAGGTCCACGAGCAGTACTTC. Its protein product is CASSPQVHEQYF.

CDR3 amino acids: CATSRDTGDLRGQYF. The CDR3 region has the DNA TGTGCCACCAGCAGAGACACAGGGGACTTGAGGGGGCAGTACTTC. The rearrangement uses TRBV15 and TRBJ2-7; tentative D call: TRBD1 (7 bases). Trimming stripped 0 bases from V and 9 bases from J, with 18 bases between. The CDR3 has 15 residues. CDR1 and CDR2 (germline): LNHNV, YYDKDF (reference sequence).

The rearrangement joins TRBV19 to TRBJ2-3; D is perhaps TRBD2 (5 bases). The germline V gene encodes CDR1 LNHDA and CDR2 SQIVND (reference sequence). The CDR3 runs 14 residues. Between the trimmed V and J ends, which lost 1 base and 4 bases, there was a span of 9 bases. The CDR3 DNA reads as TGTGCCAGTAGTATAGGGCTAGCCGCAGATACGCAGTATTTT. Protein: CASSIGLAADTQYF.

The DNA of the CDR3 is TGTGCCAGCAGCCAGCAGGACAGGGCCCACTATGGCTACACCTTC. Protein sequence: CASSQQDRAHYGYTF. V usage is TRBV7-9 and J usage is TRBJ1-2; 8 positions match TRBD1. There are 15 residues in the CDR3. V shed 5 bases, J shed 3 bases, and the junction held 8 bases outside the gene matches. The germline CDR1 and CDR2 sequences are SEHNR and FQNEAQ (reference sequence).

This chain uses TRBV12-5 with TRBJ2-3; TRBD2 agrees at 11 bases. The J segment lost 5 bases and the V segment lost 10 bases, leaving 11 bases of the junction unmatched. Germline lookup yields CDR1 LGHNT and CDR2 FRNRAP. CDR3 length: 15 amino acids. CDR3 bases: TGTGCTACCGCCTTAGCGGGGGGGACTGTAGATACGCAGTATTTT. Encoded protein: CATALAGGTVDTQYF. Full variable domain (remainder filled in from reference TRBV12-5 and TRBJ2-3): DARVTQTPRHKVTEMGQEVTMRCQPILGHNTVFWYRQTMMQGLELLAYFRNRAPLDDSGMPKDRFSAEMPDATLATLKIQPSEPRDSAVYFCATALAGGTVDTQYFGPGTRLTVL.

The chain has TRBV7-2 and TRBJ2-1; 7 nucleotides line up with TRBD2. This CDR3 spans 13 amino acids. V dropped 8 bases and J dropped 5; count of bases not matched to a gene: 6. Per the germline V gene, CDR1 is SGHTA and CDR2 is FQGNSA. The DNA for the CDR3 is TGTGCCAGCCGAGCGGGAATAAACAATGAGCAGTTCTTC. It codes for CASRAGINNEQFF.

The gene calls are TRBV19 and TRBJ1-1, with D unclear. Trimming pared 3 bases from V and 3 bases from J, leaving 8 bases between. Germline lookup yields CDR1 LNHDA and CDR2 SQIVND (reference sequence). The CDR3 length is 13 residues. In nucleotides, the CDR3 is TGTGCCAGTAGTATTAACGGGGACACTGAAGCTTTCTTT. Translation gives CASSINGDTEAFF. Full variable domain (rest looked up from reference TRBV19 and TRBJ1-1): DGGITQSPKYLFRKEGQNVTLSCEQNLNHDAMYWYRQDPGQGLRLIYYSQIVNDFQKGDIAEGYSVSREKKESFPLTVTSAQKNPTAFYLCASSINGDTEAFFGQGTRLTVV.

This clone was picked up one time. This CDR3 reads CATGAYEQYF. As DNA, the CDR3 is TGTGCGACGGGAGCCTACGAGCAGTACTTC. The chain employs TRBV25-1 and TRBJ2-7, with D possibly matching TRBD2 (6 bases). The V gene's germline CDR1 is MGHDK and CDR2 SYGVNS. The CDR3 is made up of 10 amino acids.

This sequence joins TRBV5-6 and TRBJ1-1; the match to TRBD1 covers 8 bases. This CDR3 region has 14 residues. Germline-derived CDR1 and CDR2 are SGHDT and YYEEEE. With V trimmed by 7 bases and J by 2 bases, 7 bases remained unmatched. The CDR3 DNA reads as TGTGCCAGCCTCCGGGACAGGCATAACACTGAAGCTTTCTTT. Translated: CASLRDRHNTEAFF.

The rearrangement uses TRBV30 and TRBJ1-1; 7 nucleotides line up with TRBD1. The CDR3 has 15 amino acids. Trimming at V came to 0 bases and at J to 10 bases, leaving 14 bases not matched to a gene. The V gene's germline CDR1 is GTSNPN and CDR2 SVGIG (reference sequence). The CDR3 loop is CAWSVRLSFDRVAFF. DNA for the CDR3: TGTGCCTGGAGTGTACGTCTTTCGTTCGACAGGGTAGCTTTCTTT.

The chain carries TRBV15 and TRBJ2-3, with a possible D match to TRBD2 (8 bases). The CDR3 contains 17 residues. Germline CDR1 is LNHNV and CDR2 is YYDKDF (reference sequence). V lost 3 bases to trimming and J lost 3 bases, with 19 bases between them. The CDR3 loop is CATSSLSGTAMTDTQYF. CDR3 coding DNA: TGTGCCACCAGCAGTCTTAGCGGGACAGCTATGACAGATACGCAGTATTTT.

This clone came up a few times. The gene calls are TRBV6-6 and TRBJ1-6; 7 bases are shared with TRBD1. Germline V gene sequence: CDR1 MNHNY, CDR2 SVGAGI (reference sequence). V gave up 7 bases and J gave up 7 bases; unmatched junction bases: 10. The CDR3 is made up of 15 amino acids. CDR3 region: CASMRRTGENSPLHF. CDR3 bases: TGTGCCAGCATGAGGAGGACAGGCGAAAATTCACCCCTCCACTTT.

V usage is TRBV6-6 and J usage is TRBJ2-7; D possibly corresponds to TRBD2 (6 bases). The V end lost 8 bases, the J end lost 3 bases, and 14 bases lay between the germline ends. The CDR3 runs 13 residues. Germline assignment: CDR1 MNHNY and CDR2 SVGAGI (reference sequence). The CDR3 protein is CASGDTSHYEQYF. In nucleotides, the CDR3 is TGTGCCAGCGGGGATACTAGCCACTACGAGCAGTACTTC.

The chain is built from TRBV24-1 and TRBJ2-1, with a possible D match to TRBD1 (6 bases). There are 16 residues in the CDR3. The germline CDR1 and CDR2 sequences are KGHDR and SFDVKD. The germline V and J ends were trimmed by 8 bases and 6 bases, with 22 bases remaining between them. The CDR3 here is CATMNNNRAQSNEQFF. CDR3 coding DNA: TGTGCCACCATGAACAATAACAGGGCCCAATCCAATGAGCAGTTCTTC.

The CDR3 nucleotides read TGTGCCATCTCGAGTGGCTACAATGAGCAGTTCTTC. Protein sequence: CAISSGYNEQFF. This chain joins TRBV6-1 and TRBJ2-1; D not resolved. Trimming took off 10 bases at V and 3 bases at J, with 10 bases between the two ends. Germline V lookup: CDR1 MNHNS, CDR2 SASEGT. CDR3 length equals 12 residues.

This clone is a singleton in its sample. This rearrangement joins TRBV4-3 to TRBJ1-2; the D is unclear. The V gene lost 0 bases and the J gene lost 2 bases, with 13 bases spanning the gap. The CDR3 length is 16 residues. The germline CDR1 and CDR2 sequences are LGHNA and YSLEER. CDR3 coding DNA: TGCGCCAGCAGCCAAGAAGAAACAGTGACGAACTATGGCTACACCTTC. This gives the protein CASSQEETVTNYGYTF.

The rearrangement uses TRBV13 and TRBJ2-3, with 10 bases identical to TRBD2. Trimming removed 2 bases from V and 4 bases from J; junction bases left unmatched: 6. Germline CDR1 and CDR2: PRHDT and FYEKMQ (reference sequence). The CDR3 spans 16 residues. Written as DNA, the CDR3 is TGTGCCAGCAGCTTAAGGTCTAGCGGGAGCCCAGATACGCAGTATTTT. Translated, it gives CASSLRSSGSPDTQYF.

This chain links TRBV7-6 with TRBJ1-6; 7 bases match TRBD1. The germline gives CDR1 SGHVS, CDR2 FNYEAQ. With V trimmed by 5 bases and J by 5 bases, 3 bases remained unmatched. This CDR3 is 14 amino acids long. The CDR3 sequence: CASSPGTDNSPLHF. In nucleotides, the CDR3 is TGTGCCAGCAGCCCCGGGACAGATAATTCACCCCTCCACTTT. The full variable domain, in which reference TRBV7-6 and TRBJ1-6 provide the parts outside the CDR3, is GAGVSQSPRYKVTKRGQDVALRCDPISGHVSLYWYRQALGQGPEFLTYFNYEAQQDKSGLPNDRFSAERPEGSISTLTIQRTEQRDSAMYRCASSPGTDNSPLHFGNGTRLTVT.

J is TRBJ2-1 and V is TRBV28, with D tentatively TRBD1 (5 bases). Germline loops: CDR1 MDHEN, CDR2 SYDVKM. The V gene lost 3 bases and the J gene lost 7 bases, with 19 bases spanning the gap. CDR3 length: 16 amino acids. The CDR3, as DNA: TGTGCCAGCAGTTTTTATCCCCCTTCAGGGATGAATGAGCAGTTCTTC. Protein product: CASSFYPPSGMNEQFF.

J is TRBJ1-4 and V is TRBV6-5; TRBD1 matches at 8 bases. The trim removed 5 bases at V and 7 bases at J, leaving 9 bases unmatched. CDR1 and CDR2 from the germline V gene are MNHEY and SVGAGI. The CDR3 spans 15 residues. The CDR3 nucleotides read TGTGCCAGCAGTCGAAGTCGACAGGGGAGTGAAAAACTGTTTTTT. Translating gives CASSRSRQGSEKLFF.